This T cell receptor (beta chain) emerged from a study of control samples from healthy donors and cancer patients. J lost 4 bases, V lost 4 bases, and 5 bases had no gene match. Germline CDR1 KGHDR, CDR2 SFDVKD. This CDR3 region has 14 residues. Here immunoSEQ multiplex PCR was the method, and the copy in TCRdb shows in-frame clones only, minus some. Of around 94,000 clones in the sample, 85% to 95% were seen once. The rearrangement links TRBV24-1 to TRBJ2-5; 7 bases align to TRBD2. The material sequenced was blood. The receptor comes from a woman aged 25 to 39 in good health. The CDR3 bases are TGTGCCACCAGTGACGCCCCGGGGGGAGAGACCCAGTACTTC. Amino acids: CATSDAPGGETQYF.